Presented here are 17 T cell receptor beta chains from one specimen sequenced in a study of blood T cells in healthy people across ages. A second PCR of 7 to 11 cycles used a sample-barcoded 5' primer and a J-beta primer mix. MiXCR, applied by TCRdb to the 5' RACE reads, yields one record per CDR3 protein. The data hold roughly 1.5 million distinct CDR3 sequences, with about 42% observed a single time. The sequencing sample was made of blood. These receptors were collected from a woman aged 18 to 35 in good health.

This rearrangement joins TRBV12-3 or TRBV12-4 to TRBJ2-5; D remains ambiguous. V lost 5 bases to trimming and J lost 4 bases, with 11 bases between them. The CDR3 is 13 amino acids. CDR3 DNA sequence: TGTGCCAGCAGTCGGATGTGGATAGAGACCCAGTACTTC. Protein product: CASSRMWIETQYF.

With respect to this clonotype: The CDR3 does not close with the conserved phenylalanine or tryptophan, likely indicating a read error. The DNA is omitted, as the CDR3 cannot be located on it reliably, and the CDR3 follows TCRdb's listing. The chain couples TRBV30 to TRBJ2-1; TRBD2 reflects the table's D call only, with no check against the DNA. Germline loops: CDR1 GTSNPN, CDR2 SVGIG (reference sequence). With termini counted, the CDR3 has 15 amino acids. The CDR3 here is CAWSSQGGSGYTFGS.

This clonotype was observed a few times. The gene calls are TRBV3-1 and TRBJ2-7; 10 positions match TRBD2. V lost 0 bases and J lost 4; bases outside the gene matches: 3. The CDR3 sequence is 15 residues long. The germline CDR1 and CDR2 sequences are LGHDT and YNNKEL (reference sequence). The CDR3 protein is CASSQETSGRYEQYF. The CDR3 nucleotides read TGTGCCAGCAGCCAAGAGACTAGCGGGCGTTACGAGCAGTACTTC.

The chain joins TRBV5-1 to TRBJ1-1; tentatively, D is TRBD1 (6 bases). The CDR3 extends over 18 amino acids. V dropped 0 bases and J dropped 0 bases, with 18 bases sitting between them. Germline CDR1 is SGHRS and CDR2 is YFSETQ. CDR3 sequence reads: CASSLVRSVGTLNTEAFF. The CDR3 DNA reads as TGCGCCAGCAGCTTGGTTAGAAGTGTTGGGACACTGAACACTGAAGCTTTCTTT. The full variable domain, its missing parts supplied by reference TRBV5-1 and TRBJ1-1, is KAGVTQTPRYLIKTRGQQVTLSCSPISGHRSVSWYQQTPGQGLQFLFEYFSETQRNKGNFPGRFSGRQFSNSRSEMNVSTLELGDSALYLCASSLVRSVGTLNTEAFFGQGTRLTVV.

In its sample, this clonotype was seen a few times. The chain combines TRBV7-2 with TRBJ2-4; no reliable D call. This CDR3 has 14 amino acids. Trimming pared 2 bases from V and 0 bases from J, leaving 5 bases between. Germline V CDR1 and CDR2: SGHTA, FQGNSA. In DNA, the CDR3 is TGTGCCAGCAGCTTAAGGACAGCCAAAAACATTCAGTACTTC. It specifies CASSLRTAKNIQYF.

The rearrangement links TRBV13 to TRBJ2-2, with 7 bases aligning to TRBD1. Germline V gene sequence: CDR1 PRHDT, CDR2 FYEKMQ (reference sequence). The CDR3 loop spans 16 amino acids. The V and J ends lost 5 bases and 6 bases, in that order; junction bases with no gene match: 12. The CDR3 DNA reads as TGTGCCAGCAGCCCTAGACAGGGAATATTTGCCGGGGAGCTGTTTTTT. Translating gives CASSPRQGIFAGELFF. Looking up the rest from reference TRBV13 and TRBJ2-2 gives the full variable domain: AAGVIQSPRHLIKEKRETATLKCYPIPRHDTVYWYQQGPGQDPQFLISFYEKMQSDKGSIPDRFSAQQFSDYHSELNMSSLELGDSALYFCASSPRQGIFAGELFFGEGSRLTVL.

This clonotype was observed many times. The junction does not match germline at one end; this may be a read error. This rearrangement joins TRBV2 to TRBJ2-5, with D uncertain. This CDR3 spans 13 amino acids. CDR1 and CDR2 (germline): SNHLY, FYNNEI. This CDR3 is CASTRTLQESQYF. CDR3 DNA sequence: TGTGCCAGCACCCGGACCCTCCAAGAGTCCCAGTACTTC.

J is TRBJ2-3 and V is TRBV12-3 or TRBV12-4, with D unclear. V was pared by 6 bases and J by 7 bases, with 14 bases between. This CDR3 spans 13 amino acids. The CDR3 bases are TGTGCCAGCAGCTCTACGTGGGGAAATACGCAGTATTTT. This sequence encodes CASSSTWGNTQYF.

The J gene is TRBJ2-5, the V gene TRBV20-1, with TRBD2 identical over 8 bases. V shed 0 bases, J shed 2 bases, and the junction held 5 bases outside the gene matches. Germline V CDR1 and CDR2: DFQATT, SNEGSKA (reference sequence). The CDR3 extends over 15 amino acids. For the CDR3, the DNA is TGCAGTGCTAGAGAACTAGCGGTTGGACAAGAGACCCAGTACTTC. Protein: CSARELAVGQETQYF.

This clonotype appeared a single time. This chain joins TRBV18 and TRBJ2-1, with 11 bases identical to TRBD1. V trimming: 5 bases; J trimming: 6 bases; junction bases outside the gene matches: 6. This CDR3 contains 15 residues. Germline assignment: CDR1 KGHSH and CDR2 LQKENI. The CDR3 DNA is TGTGCCAGCTCATCTCGGACAGGGGGCTTCAATGAGCAGTTCTTC. Its translation is CASSSRTGGFNEQFF.

The gene calls are TRBV4-1 and TRBJ2-4; D not certain. The closer fit of TRBJ2-7 to the DNA end suggests the J call may be wrong. CDR3 length: 18 residues. Germline V CDR1 and CDR2: MGHRA, YSYEKL. In DNA, the CDR3 is TGCGCCAGCAGCCAAGTTGTTGTTGAAGCGACAAGCTCCTACGAGCAGTACTTC. It translates to CASSQVVVEATSSYEQYF.

This clonotype has a handful of counts. The CDR3 sequence: CASSLMEGGANNEQFF. CDR3 bases: TGTGCCAGCAGCTTAATGGAAGGGGGCGCGAACAATGAGCAGTTCTTC. The chain couples TRBV11-1 to TRBJ2-1, with TRBD1 matching 7 bases. V gave up 2 bases and J gave up 5 bases; unmatched junction bases: 9. This CDR3 is 16 amino acids long. Looked up from germline, CDR1 is SGHAT and CDR2 is FQDESV (reference sequence).

The V and J genes are TRBV9 and TRBJ2-5; the D gene could be TRBD1 or TRBD2 (5 bases each). This CDR3 region has 15 residues. V was trimmed by 3 bases and J by 11 bases, leaving 23 bases between them. The germline V gene has CDR1 SGDLS and CDR2 YYNGEE. For the CDR3, the DNA is TGTGCCAGCAGCGACAGGACTGGCGGGCCCTCGGGGCAGTACTTC. It yields the protein CASSDRTGGPSGQYF.

This clonotype was seen at least ten times. This chain uses TRBV6-1 with TRBJ1-5; 10 positions agree with TRBD1. The V and J ends lost 6 bases and 4 bases, in that order; junction bases with no gene match: 0. Germline values: CDR1 MNHNS, CDR2 SASEGT. The CDR3 spans 13 residues. Written as DNA, the CDR3 is TGTGCCAGCAGGGGACAGGGGAATCAGCCCCAGCATTTT. This gives the protein CASRGQGNQPQHF.

The table lists this clonotype with many counts. Mismatch with germline at one junction end may stem from a read error. The CDR3 nucleotides read TGTGCCAGCAGCCAAGGTGGGGAAAAACTGTTTTTT. Protein sequence: CASSQGGEKLFF. The chain couples TRBV4-1 to TRBJ1-4; D remains ambiguous. CDR1 and CDR2 from the germline V gene are MGHRA and YSYEKL. This CDR3 spans 12 amino acids.

This sequence joins TRBV29-1 and TRBJ1-1; D possibly corresponds to TRBD1 (5 bases). V gave up 5 bases and J gave up 4 bases, with 11 bases separating them. The CDR3 runs to 12 residues. The germline CDR1 and CDR2 sequences are SQVTM and ANQGSEA. As DNA, the CDR3 is TGCAGCGTTTCAGGGTTGAGCACTGAAGCTTTCTTT. It yields the protein CSVSGLSTEAFF. Complete variable domain (other parts from reference TRBV29-1 and TRBJ1-1): SAVISQKPSRDICQRGTSLTIQCQVDSQVTMMFWYRQQPGQSLTLIATANQGSEATYESGFVIDKFPISRPNLTFSTLTVSNMSPEDSSIYLCSVSGLSTEAFFGQGTRLTVV.

V gene TRBV20-1 combines with J gene TRBJ1-1; 7 bases match TRBD1. CDR1 is DFQATT, CDR2 SNEGSKA, per germline (reference sequence). The CDR3 is 16 residues long. The ends lost 2 bases at V and 1 base at J; junction bases unmatched: 10. The CDR3: CSARPGQNTPNTEAFF. The DNA of the CDR3 is TGCAGTGCTAGACCGGGACAGAATACCCCGAACACTGAAGCTTTCTTT.